This T cell receptor beta chain was identified during a study of cytomegalovirus exposure and HLA in healthy donors. As concerns this clone: The same CDR3 also results from other DNA sequences found in this sample.

Use of 60 Vbeta and 13 Jbeta primers characterized the PCR. TCRdb's table, derived via immunoSEQ multiplex PCR, lists solely in-frame clones and lacks some. The profile shows over 200,000 clones, roughly 90% of them singletons. Sequenced input: PBMCs. The origin of this receptor is a woman between 18 and 29 years old in good health and CMV-seronegative.

CDR3 amino acids: CASSLGQLNSPLHF. The CDR3 nucleotides are TGTGCCAGCAGCTTAGGACAGCTTAATTCACCCCTCCACTTT. The chain links TRBV5-8 to TRBJ1-6, with TRBD1 as a possible D gene (6 bases). This CDR3 region has 14 residues. In germline, CDR1 is SGHTS, CDR2 YDEGEE. V gave up 2 bases and J gave up 6 bases, with 9 bases separating them.